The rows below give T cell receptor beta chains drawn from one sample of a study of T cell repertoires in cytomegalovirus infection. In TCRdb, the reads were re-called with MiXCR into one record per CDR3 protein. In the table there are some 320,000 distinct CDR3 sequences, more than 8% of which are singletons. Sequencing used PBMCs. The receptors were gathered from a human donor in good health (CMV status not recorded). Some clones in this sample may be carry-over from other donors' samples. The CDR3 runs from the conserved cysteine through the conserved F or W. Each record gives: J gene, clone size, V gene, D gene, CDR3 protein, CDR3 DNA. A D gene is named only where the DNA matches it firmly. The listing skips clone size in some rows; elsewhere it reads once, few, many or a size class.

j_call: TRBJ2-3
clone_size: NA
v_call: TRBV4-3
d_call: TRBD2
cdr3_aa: CASSQVAGGPSDTQYF
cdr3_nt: TGCGCCAGCAGCCAAGTAGCGGGGGGGCCCTCAGATACGCAGTATTTT

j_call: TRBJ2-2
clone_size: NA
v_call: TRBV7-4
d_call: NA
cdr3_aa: CASSQGGTGELFF
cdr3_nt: TGTGCCAGCAGCCAGGGTGGTACCGGGGAGCTGTTTTTT

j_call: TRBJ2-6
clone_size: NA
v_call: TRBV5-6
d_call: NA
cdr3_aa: CASSLEHSGANVLTF
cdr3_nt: TGTGCCAGCAGCTTAGAACACTCTGGGGCCAACGTCCTGACTTTC

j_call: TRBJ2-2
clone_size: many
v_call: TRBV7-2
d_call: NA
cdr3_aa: CASSPVSRAGELFF
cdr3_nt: TGTGCCAGCAGCCCCGTATCAAGGGCCGGGGAGCTGTTTTTT

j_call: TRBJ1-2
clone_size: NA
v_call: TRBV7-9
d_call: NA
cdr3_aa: CASSSQSEKYGYTF
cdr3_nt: TGTGCCAGCAGCTCTCAGTCAGAAAAATATGGCTACACCTTC

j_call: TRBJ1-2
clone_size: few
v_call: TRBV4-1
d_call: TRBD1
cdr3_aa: CASSQDRTGTGEDYTF
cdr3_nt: TGCGCCAGCAGCCAAGACCGGACAGGGACCGGGGAGGACTACACCTTC

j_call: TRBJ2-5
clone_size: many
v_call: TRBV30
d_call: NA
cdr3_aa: CAWSVLETQYF
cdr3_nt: TGTGCCTGGAGTGTTCTCGAGACCCAGTACTTC

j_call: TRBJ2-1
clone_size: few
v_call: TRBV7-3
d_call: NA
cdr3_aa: CASSLIRTTPNEQFF
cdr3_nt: TGTGCCAGCAGCTTAATTAGAACAACCCCCAATGAGCAGTTCTTC

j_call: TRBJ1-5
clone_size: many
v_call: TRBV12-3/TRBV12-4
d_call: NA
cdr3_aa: CASRVEGTLSNQPQHF
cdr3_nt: TGTGCCAGCAGGGTGGAGGGGACACTTAGCAATCAGCCCCAGCATTTT

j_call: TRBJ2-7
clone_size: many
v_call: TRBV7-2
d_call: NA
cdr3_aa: CASSLYQGTYEQYF
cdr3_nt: TGTGCCAGCAGCCTATACCAGGGGACATACGAGCAGTACTTC

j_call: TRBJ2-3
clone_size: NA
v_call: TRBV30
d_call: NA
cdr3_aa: CAWSRSDTQYF
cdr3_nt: TGTGCCTGGAGTAGGTCAGATACGCAGTATTTT

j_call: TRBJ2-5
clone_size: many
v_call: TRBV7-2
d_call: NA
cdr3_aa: CASSFGLEETQYF
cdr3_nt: TGTGCCAGCAGCTTTGGACTTGAAGAGACCCAGTACTTC

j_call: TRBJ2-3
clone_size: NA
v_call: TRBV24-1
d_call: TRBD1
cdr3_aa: CATSDRQGPDTQYF
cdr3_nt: TGTGCCACCAGTGATCGACAGGGTCCAGATACGCAGTATTTT

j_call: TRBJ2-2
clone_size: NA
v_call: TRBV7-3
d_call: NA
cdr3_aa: CASSLVAEGVTGELFF
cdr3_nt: TGTGCCAGCAGCTTAGTAGCGGAGGGGGTTACCGGGGAGCTGTTTTTT

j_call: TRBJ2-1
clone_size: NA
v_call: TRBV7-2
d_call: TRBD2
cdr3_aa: CASSLAKGLAGGQFF
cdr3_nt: TGTGCCAGCAGCTTAGCGAAAGGACTAGCGGGGGGGCAGTTCTTC

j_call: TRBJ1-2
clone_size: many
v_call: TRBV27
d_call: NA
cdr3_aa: CASSPQQGSDYGYTF
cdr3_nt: TGTGCCAGCAGTCCCCAACAGGGCTCGGACTATGGCTACACCTTC

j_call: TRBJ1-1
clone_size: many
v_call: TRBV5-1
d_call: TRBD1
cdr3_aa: CASSQLPTGPNTEAFF
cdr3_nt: TGCGCCAGCAGCCAACTACCGACAGGGCCGAACACTGAAGCTTTCTTT

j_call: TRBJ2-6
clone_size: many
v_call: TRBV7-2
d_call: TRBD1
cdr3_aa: CASSPSPGQALSGANVLTF
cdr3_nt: TGTGCCAGCAGCCCTAGCCCGGGACAGGCCCTCTCTGGGGCCAACGTCCTGACTTTC

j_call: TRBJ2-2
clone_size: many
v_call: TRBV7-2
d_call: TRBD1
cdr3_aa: CASSQGQGTGELFF
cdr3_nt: TGTGCCAGCAGCCAAGGACAGGGCACCGGGGAGCTGTTTTTT

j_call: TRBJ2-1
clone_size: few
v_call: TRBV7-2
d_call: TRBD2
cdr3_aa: CASSLSSGRFGEQFF
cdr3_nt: TGTGCCAGCAGCTTAAGTAGCGGGAGATTTGGTGAGCAGTTCTTC

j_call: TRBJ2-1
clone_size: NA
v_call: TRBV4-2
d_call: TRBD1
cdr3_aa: CASSLYRGGYNEQFF
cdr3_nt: TGTGCCAGCAGCCTATACAGGGGCGGGTACAATGAGCAGTTCTTC

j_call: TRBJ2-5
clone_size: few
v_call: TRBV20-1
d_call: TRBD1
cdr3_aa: CSASRQGRETQYF
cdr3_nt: TGCAGTGCTAGTAGACAGGGAAGAGAGACCCAGTACTTC

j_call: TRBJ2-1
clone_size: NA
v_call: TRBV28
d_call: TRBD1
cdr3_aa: CASSRTGGHEQFF
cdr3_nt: TGTGCCAGCAGTCGGACAGGGGGGCATGAGCAGTTCTTC

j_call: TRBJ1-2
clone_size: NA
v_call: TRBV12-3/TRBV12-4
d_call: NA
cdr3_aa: CASSLGIGQRDVGYTF
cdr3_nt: TGTGCCAGCAGTTTAGGTATAGGCCAGAGAGATGTTGGCTACACCTTC

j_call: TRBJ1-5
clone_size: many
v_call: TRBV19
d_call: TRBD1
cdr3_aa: CASSIHAGQGVGQPQHF
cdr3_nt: TGTGCCAGTAGTATCCACGCGGGACAGGGGGTGGGACAGCCCCAGCATTTT

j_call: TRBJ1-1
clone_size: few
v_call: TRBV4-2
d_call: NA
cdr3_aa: CASSQVLDSLNTEAFF
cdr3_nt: TGTGCCAGCAGCCAAGTATTAGACAGCTTGAACACTGAAGCTTTCTTT

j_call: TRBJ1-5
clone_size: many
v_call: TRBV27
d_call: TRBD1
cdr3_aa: CASSFLTGAPNQPQHF
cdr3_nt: TGTGCCAGCAGTTTCTTGACAGGGGCTCCCAATCAGCCCCAGCATTTT

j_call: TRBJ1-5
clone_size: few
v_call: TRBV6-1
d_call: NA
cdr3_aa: CASIGQRLSNQPQHF
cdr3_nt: TGTGCCAGCATAGGCCAGAGACTTAGCAATCAGCCCCAGCATTTT

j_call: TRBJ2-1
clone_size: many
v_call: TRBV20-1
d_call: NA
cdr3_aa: CSANSRPGSSGYNEQFF
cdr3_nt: TGCAGTGCGAACTCCCGCCCGGGAAGTAGCGGCTACAATGAGCAGTTCTTC

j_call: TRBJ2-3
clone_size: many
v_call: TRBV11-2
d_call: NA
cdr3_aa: CASSLDRLGTDTQYF
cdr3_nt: TGTGCCAGCAGCTTAGATCGACTAGGCACAGATACGCAGTATTTT

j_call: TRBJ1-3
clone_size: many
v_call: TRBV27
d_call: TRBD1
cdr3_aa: CASKTGPGNTIYF
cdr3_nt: TGTGCCAGCAAGACAGGGCCGGGAAACACCATATATTTT

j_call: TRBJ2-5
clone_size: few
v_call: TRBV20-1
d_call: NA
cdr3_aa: CSARGHQETQYF
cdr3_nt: TGCAGTGCTAGAGGACACCAAGAGACCCAGTACTTC

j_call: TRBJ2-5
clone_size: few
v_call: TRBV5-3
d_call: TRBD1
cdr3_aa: CASRQTGGAEETQYF
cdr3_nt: TGTGCCAGCAGGCAAACAGGGGGCGCGGAAGAGACCCAGTACTTC

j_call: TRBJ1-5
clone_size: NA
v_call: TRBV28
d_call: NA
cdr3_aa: CASSLLGRGRHQPQHF
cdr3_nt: TGTGCCAGCAGTTTACTTGGCAGGGGAAGGCATCAGCCCCAGCATTTT

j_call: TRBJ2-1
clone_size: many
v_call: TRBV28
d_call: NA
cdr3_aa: CASSLLESRGNEQFF
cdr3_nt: TGTGCCAGCAGTTTATTAGAGTCTCGGGGCAATGAGCAGTTCTTC

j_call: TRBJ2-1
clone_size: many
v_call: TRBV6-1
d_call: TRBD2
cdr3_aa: CASGDSGRRGEQFF
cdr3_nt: TGTGCCAGCGGGGATAGCGGGAGGCGGGGTGAGCAGTTCTTC

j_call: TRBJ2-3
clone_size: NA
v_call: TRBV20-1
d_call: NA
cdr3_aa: CSAKETALSTDTQYF
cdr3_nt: TGCAGTGCTAAGGAGACAGCTCTTAGCACAGATACGCAGTATTTT

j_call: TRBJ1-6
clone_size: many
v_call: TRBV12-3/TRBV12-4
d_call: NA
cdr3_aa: CASSLVRGQAKGSPLHF
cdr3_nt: TGTGCCAGCAGTTTAGTTCGGGGTCAGGCCAAGGGTTCACCCCTCCACTTT

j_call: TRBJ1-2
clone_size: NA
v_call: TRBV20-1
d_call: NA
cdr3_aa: CSARSGATYGYTF
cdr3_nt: TGCAGTGCTAGATCAGGGGCTACCTATGGCTACACCTTC

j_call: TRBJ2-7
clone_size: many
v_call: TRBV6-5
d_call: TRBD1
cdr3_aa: CASSYRRGPYEQYF
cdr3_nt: TGTGCCAGCAGTTACCGCAGGGGGCCCTACGAGCAGTACTTC

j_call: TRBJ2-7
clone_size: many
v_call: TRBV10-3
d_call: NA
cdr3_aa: CAIGAGTYEQYF
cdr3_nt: TGTGCCATCGGAGCAGGGACCTACGAGCAGTACTTC

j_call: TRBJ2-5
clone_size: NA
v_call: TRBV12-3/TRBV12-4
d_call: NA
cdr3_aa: CASSLRGSGETQYF
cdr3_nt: TGTGCCAGCAGTTTACGTGGGTCTGGGGAGACCCAGTACTTC

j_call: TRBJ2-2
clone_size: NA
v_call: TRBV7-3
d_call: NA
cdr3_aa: CASSARKIGGELFF
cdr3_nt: TGTGCCAGCAGCGCCCGGAAAATAGGCGGGGAGCTGTTTTTT

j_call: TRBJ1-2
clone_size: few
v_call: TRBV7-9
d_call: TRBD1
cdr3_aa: CASSRGQGAHNGYTF
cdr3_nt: TGTGCCAGCAGCCGGGGACAGGGGGCACACAATGGCTACACCTTC

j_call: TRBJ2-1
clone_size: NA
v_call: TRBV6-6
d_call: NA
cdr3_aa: CASIKTGDYNEQFF
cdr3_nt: TGTGCCAGCATAAAGACGGGGGATTACAATGAGCAGTTCTTC

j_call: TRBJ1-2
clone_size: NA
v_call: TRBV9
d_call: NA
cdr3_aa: CASSVGGAGTHNYGYTF
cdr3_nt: TGTGCCAGCAGCGTAGGCGGGGCCGGGACACATAACTATGGCTACACCTTC

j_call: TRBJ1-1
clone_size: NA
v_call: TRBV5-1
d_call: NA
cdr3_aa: CASSLGNQNTEAFF
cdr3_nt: TGCGCCAGCAGCTTGGGCAATCAGAACACTGAAGCTTTCTTT

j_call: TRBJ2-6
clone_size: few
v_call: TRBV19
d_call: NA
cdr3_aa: CASSIALLDSVSGANVLTF
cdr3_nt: TGTGCCAGTAGTATAGCCCTCCTTGACAGTGTCTCTGGGGCCAACGTCCTGACTTTC

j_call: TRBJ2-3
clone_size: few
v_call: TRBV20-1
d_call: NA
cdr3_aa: CSARDRVDTQYF
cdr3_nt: TGCAGTGCTAGAGATCGGGTAGATACGCAGTATTTT

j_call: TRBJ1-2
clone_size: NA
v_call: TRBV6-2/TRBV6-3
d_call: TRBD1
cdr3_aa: CATGDREAYGYTF
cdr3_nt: TGTGCCACCGGGGACAGGGAAGCCTATGGCTACACCTTC

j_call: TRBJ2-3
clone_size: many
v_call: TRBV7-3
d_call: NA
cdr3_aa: CASSQRVLTDTQYF
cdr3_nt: TGTGCCAGCAGCCAGCGGGTCTTGACAGATACGCAGTATTTT

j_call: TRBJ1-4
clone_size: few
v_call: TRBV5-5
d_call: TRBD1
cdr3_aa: CASSATGGDNEKLFF
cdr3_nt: TGTGCCAGCAGCGCTACAGGGGGCGACAATGAAAAACTGTTTTTT

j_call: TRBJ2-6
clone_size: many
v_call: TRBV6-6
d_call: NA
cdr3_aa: CASSWGGGANVLTF
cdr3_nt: TGTGCCAGCAGTTGGGGGGGCGGGGCCAACGTCCTGACTTTC